Listed here are 14 T cell receptor beta chains from one sample, sequenced in a study of regulatory T cells in long-lasting Graves disease. Specified time point: persistent/refractory GD, antithyroid drugs over 5 years with positive TRAb. Construction of the TCR library relied on RNA isolated from PBMCs. The authors built TCR beta libraries using iRepertoire HTBI primers and Arm-PCR of CDR3 regions. A single record per CDR3 protein comes from TCRdb applying MiXCR to the multiplex PCR reads. The sample records 600,000 to 850,000 distinct CDR3 sequences, about 30% being singletons. The starting material was peripheral blood mononuclear cells (PBMCs), obtained when the disease was refractory, from a patient treated with antithyroid drugs. Source of these receptors: a female donor with Graves disease.

CDR3 amino acids: CASVYGTTYNEQFF. DNA of the CDR3: TGTGCCAGCGTCTACGGGACCACCTACAATGAGCAGTTCTTC. V usage is TRBV6-1 and J usage is TRBJ2-1; TRBD1 or TRBD2 may be the D gene (5 bases each). Germline loops: CDR1 MNHNS, CDR2 SASEGT. V was shortened by 8 bases and J by 2 bases, with 13 bases between the two germline ends. This CDR3 has 14 residues.

The CDR3 spells CASSQKGWRSTIYF. CDR3 nucleotides: TGTGCCAGCAGCCAAAAGGGTTGGCGTAGCACCATATATTTT. The V and J genes are TRBV3-1 and TRBJ1-3, with D unclear. The V end was cut by 2 bases, the J end by 9 bases, with 14 bases between. Germline V gene data show CDR1 as LGHDT and CDR2 as YNNKEL (reference sequence). CDR3 length: 14 amino acids. Drawing the rest from reference TRBV3-1 and TRBJ1-3, the complete variable domain is DTAVSQTPKYLVTQMGNDKSIKCEQNLGHDTMYWYKQDSKKFLKIMFSYNNKELIINETVPNRFSPKSPDKAHLNLHINSLELGDSAVYFCASSQKGWRSTIYFGEGSWLTVV.

In this sample, this clonotype turned up a few times. The gene calls are TRBV19 and TRBJ1-2; D unresolved. Germline-derived CDR1 and CDR2 are LNHDA and SQIVND (reference sequence). V lost 2 bases, J lost 0 bases, and 7 bases lay in between. The CDR3 contains 14 residues. The CDR3 nucleotides are TGTGCCAGTAGTATAAGGAGGACTAACTATGGCTACACCTTC. It encodes CASSIRRTNYGYTF.

In its sample, this clonotype was seen a few times. V usage is TRBV10-1 and J usage is TRBJ2-2; the D is unclear. This CDR3 contains 14 residues. Trimming shortened V by 2 bases and J by 1 base, and 5 bases separated the two germline ends. The germline V gene encodes CDR1 WNHNN and CDR2 SYGVQD (reference sequence). CDR3 sequence reads: CASSELLNTGELFF. In DNA, the CDR3 is TGCGCCAGCAGTGAGCTGTTGAACACCGGGGAGCTGTTTTTT.

In this sample, this clonotype turned up a few times. The chain uses TRBV15 and TRBJ1-5; 9 bases match TRBD1. CDR3 size: 17 residues. The germline CDR1 and CDR2 sequences are LNHNV and YYDKDF (reference sequence). Germline trimming cut 3 bases from V and 6 bases from J; bases unmatched to any gene: 12. The CDR3 here is CATSRSTGTGNAQPQHF. DNA of the CDR3: TGTGCCACCAGCAGGTCTACCGGGACAGGGAACGCTCAGCCCCAGCATTTT.

This clonotype was counted a few times. This sequence joins TRBV29-1 and TRBJ1-2; 8 nucleotides align to TRBD1. V lost 2 bases, J lost 6 bases, and 8 bases stayed unmatched. The CDR3 totals 14 residues. CDR1 SQVTM and CDR2 ANQGSEA come from the germline V gene. CDR3 amino acids: CSVENRGQGNGYTF. For the CDR3, the DNA is TGCAGCGTTGAAAATCGCGGACAGGGAAATGGCTACACCTTC.

V is TRBV19 and J is TRBJ2-4, with 8 bases aligning to TRBD1. V lost 4 bases and J lost 5; bases outside the gene matches: 4. Germline V gene sequence: CDR1 LNHDA, CDR2 SQIVND (reference sequence). This CDR3 is 14 amino acids long. The CDR3 DNA reads as TGTGCCAGTAGTAGCTACAGGGGGGAAAACATTCAGTACTTC. This codes for CASSSYRGENIQYF.

This clonotype was seen many times. The chain employs TRBV28 and TRBJ1-2; tentatively, D is TRBD1 (5 bases). CDR1 and CDR2 (germline): MDHEN, SYDVKM. This CDR3 is 10 amino acids long. DNA of the CDR3: TGTGGGGGGTACGGGGATGGCTACACCTTC. Residues: CGGYGDGYTF.

Ten or more counts support this clonotype. The chain uses TRBV12-3 or TRBV12-4 and TRBJ1-2, with no clear D. This CDR3 spans 11 amino acids. The V gene lost 10 bases and the J gene lost 4 bases, with 10 bases spanning the gap. The CDR3 loop reads CATFPGYGYTF. The CDR3 nucleotides read TGTGCCACCTTTCCGGGCTATGGCTACACCTTC.

The CDR3 sequence is CASSELTSDRANYYGYTF. In DNA, the CDR3 is TGTGCCAGCAGTGAATTGACCTCCGACAGGGCTAATTACTATGGCTACACCTTC. The chain uses TRBV6-2 or TRBV6-3 and TRBJ1-2; 7 nucleotides align to TRBD1. The CDR3 has 18 residues. Germline assignment: CDR1 MNHEY and CDR2 SVGEGT. Unmatched junction bases numbered 18, after V lost 5 bases and J lost 3 bases.

This clonotype has just a few counts. The V and J genes are TRBV7-9 and TRBJ1-5, with D tentatively TRBD1 (5 bases). V gave up 5 bases and J gave up 9 bases, with 11 bases separating them. Germline V CDR1 and CDR2: SEHNR, FQNEAQ (reference sequence). The CDR3 loop spans 12 amino acids. CDR3: CASSGGDRPQHF. CDR3 DNA: TGTGCCAGCAGCGGGGGGGACCGGCCCCAGCATTTT.

The V and J genes are TRBV28 and TRBJ2-7, with 8 bases lining up with TRBD2. This CDR3 contains 15 residues. With V trimmed by 6 bases and J by 6 bases, 13 bases remained unmatched. Germline CDR1 reads MDHEN; CDR2 reads SYDVKM. The CDR3 reads CASSLGGAEGREQYF. The CDR3 nucleotides read TGTGCCAGCAGCCTCGGGGGGGCCGAGGGCCGCGAGCAGTACTTC.

CDR3 protein: CASSPQDPNQPQHF. The CDR3 DNA reads TGTGCCAGCTCACCACAGGACCCGAATCAGCCCCAGCATTTT. The chain carries TRBV18 and TRBJ1-5; D is undetermined. In germline, CDR1 is KGHSH, CDR2 LQKENI. CDR3 length: 14 residues. V lost 1 base and J 4 bases, leaving 8 bases between the germline ends.

CDR3 nucleotide sequence: TGTGCCAGCAGCTTAGAGGGGACCATGTACATTCAGTACTTC. It is translated as CASSLEGTMYIQYF. This chain connects TRBV11-2 to TRBJ2-4, with D perhaps TRBD1 or TRBD2 (5 bases each). Trimming stripped 0 bases from V and 8 bases from J, with 11 bases between. Germline V gives CDR1 SGHAT, CDR2 FQNNGV. This CDR3 has 14 amino acids.